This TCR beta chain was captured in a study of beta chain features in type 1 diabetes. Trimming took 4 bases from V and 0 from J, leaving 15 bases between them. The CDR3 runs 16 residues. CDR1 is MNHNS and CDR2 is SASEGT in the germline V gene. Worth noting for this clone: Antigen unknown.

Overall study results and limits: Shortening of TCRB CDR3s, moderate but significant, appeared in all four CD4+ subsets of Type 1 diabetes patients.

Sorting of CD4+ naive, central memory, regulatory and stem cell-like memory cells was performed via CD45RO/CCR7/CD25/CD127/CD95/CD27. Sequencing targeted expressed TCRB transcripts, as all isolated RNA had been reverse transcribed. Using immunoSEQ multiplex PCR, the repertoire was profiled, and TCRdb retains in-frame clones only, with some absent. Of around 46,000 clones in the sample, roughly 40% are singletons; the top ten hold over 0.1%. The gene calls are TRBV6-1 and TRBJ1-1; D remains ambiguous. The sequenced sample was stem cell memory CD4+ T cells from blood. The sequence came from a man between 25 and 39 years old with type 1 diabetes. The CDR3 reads CASSGRGWHLNTEAFF. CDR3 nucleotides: TGTGCCAGCAGTGGTCGCGGGTGGCATCTGAACACTGAAGCTTTCTTT.